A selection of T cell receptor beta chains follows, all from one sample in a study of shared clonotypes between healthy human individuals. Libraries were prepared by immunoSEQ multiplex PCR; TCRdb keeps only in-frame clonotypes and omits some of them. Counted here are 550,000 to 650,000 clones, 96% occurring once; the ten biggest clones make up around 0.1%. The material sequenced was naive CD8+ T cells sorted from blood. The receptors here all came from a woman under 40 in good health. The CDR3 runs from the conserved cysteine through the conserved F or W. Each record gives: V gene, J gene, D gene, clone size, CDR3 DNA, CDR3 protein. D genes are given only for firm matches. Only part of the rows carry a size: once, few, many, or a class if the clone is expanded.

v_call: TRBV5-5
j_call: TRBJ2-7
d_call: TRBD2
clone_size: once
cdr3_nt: TGTGCCAGCAGCGGCGAACTAGCGGCCTACGAGCAGTACTTC
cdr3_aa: CASSGELAAYEQYF

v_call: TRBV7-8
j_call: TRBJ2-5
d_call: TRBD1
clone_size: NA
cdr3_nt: TGTGCCAGCAGCTCCGTCGTCATTCCCAACAGGGGAGAAAAACAAGAGACCCAGTACTTC
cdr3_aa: CASSSVVIPNRGEKQETQYF

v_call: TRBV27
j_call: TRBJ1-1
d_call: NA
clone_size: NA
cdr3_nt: TGTGCCAGCAGTTTGAGGACACCGAACACTGAAGCTTTCTTT
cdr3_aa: CASSLRTPNTEAFF

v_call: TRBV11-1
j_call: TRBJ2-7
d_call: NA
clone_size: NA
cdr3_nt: TGTGCCAGCAGCTTATGGACGAGCTCCTACGAGCAGTACTTC
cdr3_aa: CASSLWTSSYEQYF

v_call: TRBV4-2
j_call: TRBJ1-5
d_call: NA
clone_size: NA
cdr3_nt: TGTGCCAGCAGCGCCTCGGAGAATAGCAATCAGCCCCAGCATTTT
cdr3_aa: CASSASENSNQPQHF

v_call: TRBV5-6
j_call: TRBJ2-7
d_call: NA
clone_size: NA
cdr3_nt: TGTGCCAGCAGCTTGGCAGCCCACGAGCAGTACTTC
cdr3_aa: CASSLAAHEQYF

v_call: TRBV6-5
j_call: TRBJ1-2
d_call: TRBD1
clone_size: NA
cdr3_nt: TGTGCCAGCAGTTACGGAGAGGGGGCGAGGGGCTACACCTTC
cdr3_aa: CASSYGEGARGYTF

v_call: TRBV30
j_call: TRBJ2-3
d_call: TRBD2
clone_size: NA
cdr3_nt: TGTGCCTGGAGTGGACTAGCGGGAGGGCCCCCCCCAGATACGCAGTATTTT
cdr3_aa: CAWSGLAGGPPPDTQYF

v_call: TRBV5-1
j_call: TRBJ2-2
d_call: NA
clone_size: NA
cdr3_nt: TGCGCCAGCAGCTTGGACGGAACCGGGGAGCTGTTTTTT
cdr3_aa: CASSLDGTGELFF

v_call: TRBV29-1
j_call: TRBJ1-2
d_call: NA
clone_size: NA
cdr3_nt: TGCAGCGTTCAGTCAAACTATGGCTACACCTTC
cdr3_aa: CSVQSNYGYTF

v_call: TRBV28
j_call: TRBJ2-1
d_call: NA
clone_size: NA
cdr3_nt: TGTGCCAGCAGTTTAATTACCTTGAATGAGCAGTTCTTC
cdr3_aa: CASSLITLNEQFF

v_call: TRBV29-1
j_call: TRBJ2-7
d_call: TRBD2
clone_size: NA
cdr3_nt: TGCAGCGCTCTCTCGGGACTAGCGGGAGACGAGCAGTACTTC
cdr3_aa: CSALSGLAGDEQYF

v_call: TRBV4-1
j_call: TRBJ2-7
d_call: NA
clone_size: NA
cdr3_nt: TGCGCCAGCAGCCAAGATGGGACAACTACCTACGAGCAGTACTTC
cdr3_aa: CASSQDGTTTYEQYF

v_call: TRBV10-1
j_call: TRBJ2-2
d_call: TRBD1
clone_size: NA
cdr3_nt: TGCGCCAGCAGTGAGACAGGGGGAACCGGGGAGCTGTTTTTT
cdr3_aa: CASSETGGTGELFF

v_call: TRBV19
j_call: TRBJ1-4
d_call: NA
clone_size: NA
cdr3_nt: TGTGCCAGTAGTACAACTCGGTGGGGTCCTAATGAAAAACTGTTTTTT
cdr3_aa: CASSTTRWGPNEKLFF

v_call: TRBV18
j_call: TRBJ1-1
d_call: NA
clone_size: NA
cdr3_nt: TGTGCCAGCTCACCGGGGGACACTGAAGCTTTCTTT
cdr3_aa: CASSPGDTEAFF

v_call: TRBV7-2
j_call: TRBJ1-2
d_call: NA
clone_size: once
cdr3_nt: TGTGCCAGCAGCCCCCAGCCTAACTATGGCTACACCTTC
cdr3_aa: CASSPQPNYGYTF

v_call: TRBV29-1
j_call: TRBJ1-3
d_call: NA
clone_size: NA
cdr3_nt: TGCAGCGTTGAGGGCGCGGGAGGCACCATATATTTT
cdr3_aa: CSVEGAGGTIYF

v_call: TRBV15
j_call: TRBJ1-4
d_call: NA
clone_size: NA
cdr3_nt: TGTGCCACCAGCAGAGCCCCGGGAGATAATGAAAAACTGTTTTTT
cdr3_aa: CATSRAPGDNEKLFF

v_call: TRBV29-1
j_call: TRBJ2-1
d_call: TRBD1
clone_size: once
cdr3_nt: TGCAGCGCCGTGACAGGGCAGAGCTACAATGAGCAGTTCTTC
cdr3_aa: CSAVTGQSYNEQFF

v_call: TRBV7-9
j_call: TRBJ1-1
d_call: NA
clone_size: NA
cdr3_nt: TGTGCCAGCACCACAGCTAACACTGAAGCTTTCTTT
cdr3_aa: CASTTANTEAFF

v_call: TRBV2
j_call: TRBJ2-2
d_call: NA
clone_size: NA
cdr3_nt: TGTGCCAGCAGTGAAGTGACATCCGGGCCCGGGGAGCTGTTTTTT
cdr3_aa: CASSEVTSGPGELFF

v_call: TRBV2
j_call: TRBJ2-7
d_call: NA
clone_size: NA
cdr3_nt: TGTGCCAGCAGTGAATCGGATGGGTACGAGCAGTACTTC
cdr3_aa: CASSESDGYEQYF

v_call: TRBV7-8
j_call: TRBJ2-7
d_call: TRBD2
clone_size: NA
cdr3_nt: TGTGCCAGCAGCACCCCGACTAGCGGGAGGGCCCAGAGCTCCTACGAGCAGTACTTC
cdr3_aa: CASSTPTSGRAQSSYEQYF

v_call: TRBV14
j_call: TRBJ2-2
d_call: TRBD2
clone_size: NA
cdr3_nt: TGTGCCAGCAGCCAGGGACTAGCGATGAACACCGGGGAGCTGTTTTTT
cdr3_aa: CASSQGLAMNTGELFF

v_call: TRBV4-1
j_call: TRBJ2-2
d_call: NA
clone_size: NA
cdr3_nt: TGCGCCAGCAGCCAAGAACGGGGCTTAAACACCGGGGAGCTGTTTTTT
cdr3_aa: CASSQERGLNTGELFF

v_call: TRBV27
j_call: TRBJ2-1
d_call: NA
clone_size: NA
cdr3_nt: TGTGCCAGCAGTTTAAGTTTTACCAATGAGCAGTTCTTC
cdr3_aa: CASSLSFTNEQFF

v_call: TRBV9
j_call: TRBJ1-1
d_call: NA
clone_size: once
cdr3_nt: TGTGCCAGTCAGCCAGAGGACGGCCTGAACACTGAAGCTTTCTTT
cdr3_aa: CASQPEDGLNTEAFF

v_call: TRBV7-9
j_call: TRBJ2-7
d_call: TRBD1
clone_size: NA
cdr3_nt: TGTGCCAGCAGCTCCCGGACAGGGAAGGGCGAGCAGTACTTC
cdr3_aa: CASSSRTGKGEQYF

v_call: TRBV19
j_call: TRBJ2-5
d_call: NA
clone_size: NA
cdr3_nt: TGTGCCAGTAGTATGGGCCAGGGGATTCCCCCCCAGTACTTC
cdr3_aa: CASSMGQGIPPQYF

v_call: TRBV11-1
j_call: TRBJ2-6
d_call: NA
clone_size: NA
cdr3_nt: TGTGCCAGCAGCCCCGGGACCAGCTCTGGGGCCAACGTCCTGACTTTC
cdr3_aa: CASSPGTSSGANVLTF

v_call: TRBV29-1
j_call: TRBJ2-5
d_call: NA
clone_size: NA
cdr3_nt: TGCAGCGTTGATGGAACTCGGGGGCTCCAAGAGACCCAGTACTTC
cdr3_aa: CSVDGTRGLQETQYF

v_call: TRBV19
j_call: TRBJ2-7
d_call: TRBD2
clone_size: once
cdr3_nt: TGTGCCAGTAGCCCAATGGCGGGAGAGGCGAACGAGCAGTACTTC
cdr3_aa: CASSPMAGEANEQYF

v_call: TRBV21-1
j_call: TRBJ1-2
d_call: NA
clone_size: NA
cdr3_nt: TGTGCCAGCCCTCGGGGTGGCTACACCTTC
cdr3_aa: CASPRGGYTF

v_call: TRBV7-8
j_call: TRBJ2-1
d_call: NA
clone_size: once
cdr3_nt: TGTGCCAGCACCAGCAATGAGCAGTTCTTC
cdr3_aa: CASTSNEQFF

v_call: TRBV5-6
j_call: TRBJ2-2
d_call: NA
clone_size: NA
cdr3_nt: TGTGCCAGCAGCTTGCGCTCGGGGCTGGGGGCCGGGGAGCTGTTTTTT
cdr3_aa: CASSLRSGLGAGELFF

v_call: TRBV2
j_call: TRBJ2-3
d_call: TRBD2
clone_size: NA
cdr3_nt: TGTGCCAGCAGAGGAGAGACTAGCGGGAGCACAGATACGCAGTATTTT
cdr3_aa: CASRGETSGSTDTQYF

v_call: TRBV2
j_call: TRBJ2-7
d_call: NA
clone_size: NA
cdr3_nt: TGTGCCAGCAGTGATTTGGTCAGGAAGGCCTCCTACGAGCAGTACTTC
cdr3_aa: CASSDLVRKASYEQYF

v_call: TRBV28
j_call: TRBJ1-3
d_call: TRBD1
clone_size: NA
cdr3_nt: TGTGCCAGCAGCAAGGGACAGGGTGTAGGAAACACCATATATTTT
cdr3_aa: CASSKGQGVGNTIYF